Following are 21 T cell receptor beta chains from one sample sequenced in a study of control samples from healthy donors and cancer patients. Measured with immunoSEQ multiplex PCR; TCRdb has only the in-frame clones, and not every one. There are about 64,000 clones in the sample; about 92% occur only once, and 1.5% to 2% lies in the top ten. The sample was PBMCs. These receptors all stem from a man aged 35-49 years with colorectal cancer.

The V gene is TRBV5-1, the J gene TRBJ1-1; D remains unclear. CDR1 is SGHRS and CDR2 is YFSETQ in the germline V gene. V lost 0 bases to trimming and J lost 0 bases, with 6 bases between them. This CDR3 has 14 amino acids. The chain's CDR3 is CASSLAEVNTEAFF. DNA for the CDR3: TGCGCCAGCAGCTTGGCCGAGGTGAACACTGAAGCTTTCTTT.

The chain has TRBV5-1 and TRBJ2-7, with a tentative D call TRBD2 (5 bases). V gave up 4 bases and J gave up 7 bases, with 21 bases separating them. The germline V gene has CDR1 SGHRS and CDR2 YFSETQ. This CDR3 comprises 15 residues. This CDR3 reads CASSPSSGPSQEQYF. The CDR3 bases are TGCGCCAGCAGCCCCTCCAGCGGTCCGTCCCAGGAGCAGTACTTC.

The rearrangement joins TRBV7-9 to TRBJ2-3; 14 positions match TRBD2. The trim removed 5 bases at V and 0 bases at J, leaving 7 bases unmatched. This CDR3 comprises 18 residues. The germline CDR1 and CDR2 sequences are SEHNR and FQNEAQ (reference sequence). Written as DNA, the CDR3 is TGTGCCAGCAGCCATGGACTAGCGGGGGGAACTAGCACAGATACGCAGTATTTT. Protein sequence: CASSHGLAGGTSTDTQYF.

The CDR3 DNA is TGTGCCAGCAGCGGGACTAGCGGGGGTGGGGAGCTGTTTTTT. It translates to CASSGTSGGGELFF. V and J are TRBV2 and TRBJ2-2; 14 bases fit TRBD2. Per germline, CDR1 SNHLY and CDR2 FYNNEI. This CDR3 region has 14 residues. Trimming took 6 bases from V and 8 from J; bases not matched to a gene: 2.

This clone was found once. This chain joins TRBV19 and TRBJ2-1, with 9 bases lining up with TRBD2. This CDR3 contains 14 residues. The V segment lost 2 bases and the J segment 5 bases; nucleotides outside the gene matches: 1. Per germline, CDR1 LNHDA and CDR2 SQIVND (reference sequence). As DNA, the CDR3 is TGTGCCAGTAGTATACTAGCGGGGAACAATGAGCAGTTCTTC. As protein: CASSILAGNNEQFF.

CDR3 loop: CASSYSATNEKLFF. The CDR3 region has the DNA TGTGCCAGCAGTTACAGTGCAACTAATGAAAAACTGTTTTTT. V gene TRBV6-5 combines with J gene TRBJ1-4; D is unclear. Trimming removed 2 bases from V and 0 bases from J, with 4 bases in between. CDR1 and CDR2 (germline): MNHEY, SVGAGI. The CDR3 totals 14 residues.

The chain recombines TRBV5-6 with TRBJ2-2, with 8 bases fitting TRBD1. Trimming removed 2 bases from V and 4 bases from J; junction bases left unmatched: 4. The length of the CDR3 is 15 residues. Germline values: CDR1 SGHDT, CDR2 YYEEEE. CDR3 sequence: CASSFWTGSTGELFF. The CDR3 nucleotides read TGTGCCAGCAGCTTTTGGACAGGGTCCACCGGGGAGCTGTTTTTT. The full variable domain, in which reference TRBV5-6 and TRBJ2-2 provide the parts outside the CDR3, is DAGVTQSPTHLIKTRGQQVTLRCSPKSGHDTVSWYQQALGQGPQFIFQYYEEEERQRGNFPDRFSGHQFPNYSSELNVNALLLGDSALYLCASSFWTGSTGELFFGEGSRLTVL.

The CDR3 spells CSGETGTGPSSYNEQFF. The CDR3 nucleotides are TGCAGCGGAGAAACCGGGACAGGGCCTTCCTCCTACAATGAGCAGTTCTTC. This chain joins TRBV29-1 and TRBJ2-1; 9 nucleotides agree with TRBD1. The length of the CDR3 is 17 residues. Per the germline V gene, CDR1 is SQVTM and CDR2 is ANQGSEA. V lost 7 bases to trimming and J lost 0 bases; unmatched junction nucleotides: 13.

The rearrangement uses TRBV5-1 and TRBJ1-4; no clear D gene. Trimming stripped 6 bases from V and 0 bases from J, with 15 bases between. The CDR3 contains 16 residues. Germline V CDR1 and CDR2: SGHRS, YFSETQ. CDR3 sequence: CASTEGLSTTNEKLFF. The CDR3 coding sequence is TGCGCCAGCACGGAGGGCCTGAGCACAACTAATGAAAAACTGTTTTTT.

This rearrangement joins TRBV6-6 to TRBJ1-1, with a possible D match to TRBD1 (6 bases). CDR3 length: 15 amino acids. The V and J ends lost 4 bases and 4 bases respectively, with 16 bases between them. Per germline, CDR1 MNHNY and CDR2 SVGAGI (reference sequence). CDR3 bases: TGTGCCAGCAGTTTAAAGGGGGGGTCCGGCACTGAAGCTTTCTTT. It translates to CASSLKGGSGTEAFF.

This clone was recorded once. The chain joins TRBV6-4 to TRBJ2-3; 7 bases match TRBD1. CDR3 length: 15 residues. The J segment lost 6 bases and the V segment lost 6 bases, leaving 12 bases of the junction unmatched. The germline V gene has CDR1 MRHNA and CDR2 SNTAGT. The CDR3 loop is CASSALGGGRDTQYF. Written as DNA, the CDR3 is TGTGCCAGCAGCGCTTTAGGGGGCGGCCGGGATACGCAGTATTTT.

The genes are TRBV2 and TRBJ1-6; no firm D call. The V gene lost 6 bases and the J gene lost 6 bases, with 9 bases spanning the gap. Germline CDR1 and CDR2: SNHLY and FYNNEI. The CDR3 sequence is 13 residues long. The CDR3 protein is CASRTETNSPLHF. CDR3 in DNA: TGTGCCAGCAGGACCGAGACTAATTCACCCCTCCACTTT.

This chain uses TRBV30 with TRBJ2-2, with a possible D match to TRBD2 (6 bases). From germline, CDR1 is GTSNPN and CDR2 SVGIG (reference sequence). This CDR3 is built from 15 residues. Between the trimmed V and J ends, which lost 0 bases and 7 bases, there was a span of 15 bases. CDR3 region: CAWSVLELALGELFF. DNA for the CDR3: TGTGCCTGGAGTGTACTAGAACTAGCTCTCGGGGAGCTGTTTTTT.

The rearrangement joins TRBV9 to TRBJ1-6; D possibly corresponds to TRBD1 (5 bases). The CDR3 loop spans 17 amino acids. Per germline, CDR1 SGDLS and CDR2 YYNGEE. Trimming shortened V by 6 bases and J by 5 bases, and 21 bases separated the two germline ends. CDR3 in DNA: TGTGCCAGCACCCGTGGTGGCTCGCGAGGGGATAATTCACCCCTCCACTTT. Translation: CASTRGGSRGDNSPLHF.

The sample holds one count of this clone. V and J are TRBV15 and TRBJ2-3; D assignment may be TRBD1 or TRBD2 (5 bases each). The CDR3 extends over 16 amino acids. The V and J ends lost 1 base and 5 bases respectively, with 16 bases between them. Germline V gene lookup returns CDR1 LNHNV and CDR2 YYDKDF (reference sequence). Here the CDR3 reads CATSRVEGRAGDTQYF. Here the CDR3 DNA reads TGTGCCACCAGCAGAGTAGAGGGCAGGGCTGGAGATACGCAGTATTTT.

In its sample, this clone was seen once. V is TRBV27 and J is TRBJ2-6; D unresolved. V lost 4 bases to trimming and J lost 0 bases, with 10 bases between them. This CDR3 is built from 16 residues. CDR1 and CDR2 from the germline V gene are MNHEY and SMNVEV (reference sequence). The CDR3 protein is CASSSLTASGANVLTF. CDR3 DNA sequence: TGTGCCAGCAGTTCCCTCACAGCCTCTGGGGCCAACGTCCTGACTTTC.

The chain has TRBV11-2 and TRBJ1-4; 8 nucleotides match TRBD1. The germline gives CDR1 SGHAT, CDR2 FQNNGV. V lost 5 bases to trimming and J lost 6 bases; unmatched junction nucleotides: 8. This CDR3 region has 15 residues. The CDR3 DNA is TGTGCCAGCAGCACTGGACAGGGAAGGGATGAAAAACTGTTTTTT. This codes for CASSTGQGRDEKLFF.

The chain is built from TRBV7-2 and TRBJ2-2; 10 bases agree with TRBD1. Trimming at V came to 5 bases and at J to 6 bases, leaving 3 bases not matched to a gene. The CDR3 runs 14 residues. Germline V lookup: CDR1 SGHTA, CDR2 FQGNSA. CDR3: CASSPDRGAGELFF. The CDR3 DNA sequence: TGTGCCAGCAGCCCGGACAGGGGGGCCGGGGAGCTGTTTTTT. The entire variable domain, with the rest obtained from reference TRBV7-2 and TRBJ2-2, is as follows: GAGVSQSPSNKVTEKGKDVELRCDPISGHTALYWYRQSLGQGLEFLIYFQGNSAPDKSGLPSDRFSAERTGGSVSTLTIQRTQQEDSAVYLCASSPDRGAGELFFGEGSRLTVL.

The chain is built from TRBV30 and TRBJ2-4, with D perhaps TRBD2 (6 bases). Germline V gene sequence: CDR1 GTSNPN, CDR2 SVGIG (reference sequence). The CDR3 has 15 residues. The V end was cut by 1 base, the J end by 0 bases, with 10 bases between. The CDR3: CAWSAPGLAKNIQYF. In nucleotides, the CDR3 is TGTGCCTGGAGTGCCCCGGGACTAGCCAAAAACATTCAGTACTTC.

This chain connects TRBV3-1 (or the pseudogene TRBV3-2) to TRBJ2-5; D call uncertain. Between the trimmed V and J ends, which lost 4 bases and 1 base, there was a span of 19 bases. Germline V lookup: CDR1 LGHDT, CDR2 YNNKEL (reference sequence). This CDR3 comprises 17 residues. CDR3 sequence reads: CASSRRNPHSTQETQYF. The CDR3 nucleotides are TGTGCCAGCAGCCGAAGAAACCCTCACAGTACCCAAGAGACCCAGTACTTC.

The chain links TRBV5-8 to TRBJ1-6; possible D gene TRBD1, 6 bases. The CDR3 has 18 residues. The V gene lost 0 bases and the J gene lost 0 bases, with 13 bases spanning the gap. Germline V CDR1 and CDR2: SGHTS, YDEGEE. The CDR3 coding sequence is TGTGCCAGCAGCTTGGTTCGGGGGGCAAACTCCTATAATTCACCCCTCCACTTT. Encoded protein: CASSLVRGANSYNSPLHF.